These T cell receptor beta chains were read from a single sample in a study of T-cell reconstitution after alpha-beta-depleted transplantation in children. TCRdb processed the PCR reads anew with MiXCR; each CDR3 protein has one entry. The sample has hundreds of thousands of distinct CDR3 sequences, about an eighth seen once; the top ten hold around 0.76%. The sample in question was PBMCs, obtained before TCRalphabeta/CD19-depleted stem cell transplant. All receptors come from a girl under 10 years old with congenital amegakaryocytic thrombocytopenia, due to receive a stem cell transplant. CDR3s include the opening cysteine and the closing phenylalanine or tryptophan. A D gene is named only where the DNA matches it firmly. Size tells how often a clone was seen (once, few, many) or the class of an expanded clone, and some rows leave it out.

CDR3aa: CASSEEWVTVGELFF; CDR3nt: TGTGCCAGCAGTGAAGAGTGGGTGACAGTCGGGGAGCTGTTTTTT; d_gene: NA; j_gene: TRBJ2-2; abundance: many; v_gene: TRBV6-1
CDR3aa: CASSFSASTDTQYF; CDR3nt: TGTGCCAGCAGTTTCTCGGCTAGCACAGATACGCAGTATTTT; d_gene: NA; j_gene: TRBJ2-3; abundance: many; v_gene: TRBV12-3/TRBV12-4
CDR3aa: CSARRTSGETQYF; CDR3nt: TGCAGTGCTAGACGGACTAGCGGTGAGACCCAGTACTTC; d_gene: TRBD2; j_gene: TRBJ2-5; abundance: many; v_gene: TRBV20-1
CDR3aa: CSPTANRETQYF; CDR3nt: TGCAGCCCCACAGCGAACCGTGAGACCCAGTACTTC; d_gene: NA; j_gene: TRBJ2-5; abundance: many; v_gene: TRBV20-1
CDR3aa: CASSPSPGLAGFGELFF; CDR3nt: TGCGCCAGCAGCCCGTCACCGGGACTAGCGGGATTCGGGGAGCTGTTTTTT; d_gene: TRBD2; j_gene: TRBJ2-2; abundance: NA; v_gene: TRBV5-1
CDR3aa: CASSVGLAGAFGEQYF; CDR3nt: TGTGCCAGCAGTGTGGGACTAGCGGGAGCGTTTGGCGAGCAGTACTTC; d_gene: TRBD2; j_gene: TRBJ2-7; abundance: few; v_gene: TRBV6-1
CDR3aa: CASRFLGLAATDTQYF; CDR3nt: TGTGCCAGCAGGTTCCTGGGACTCGCAGCCACAGATACGCAGTATTTT; d_gene: NA; j_gene: TRBJ2-3; abundance: many; v_gene: TRBV27
CDR3aa: CAWTSGNTDTQYF; CDR3nt: TGTGCCTGGACTAGCGGGAACACAGATACGCAGTATTTT; d_gene: TRBD2; j_gene: TRBJ2-3; abundance: many; v_gene: TRBV30
CDR3aa: CASSLVGLGAKYEQYF; CDR3nt: TGTGCCAGCAGCTTAGTAGGGTTGGGCGCGAAATACGAGCAGTACTTC; d_gene: NA; j_gene: TRBJ2-7; abundance: NA; v_gene: TRBV7-9
CDR3aa: CSVEDRGVLSYEQYF; CDR3nt: TGCAGCGTTGAAGATCGAGGCGTCCTCTCCTACGAGCAGTACTTC; d_gene: NA; j_gene: TRBJ2-7; abundance: many; v_gene: TRBV29-1
CDR3aa: CASSFNRVKPSLHF; CDR3nt: TGTGCCAGCAGCTTCAACAGGGTTAAACCGTCCCTCCACTTT; d_gene: NA; j_gene: TRBJ1-6; abundance: NA; v_gene: TRBV7-8
CDR3aa: CSAGGRAAEQFF; CDR3nt: TGCAGTGCCGGCGGGAGAGCGGCAGAGCAGTTCTTC; d_gene: TRBD2; j_gene: TRBJ2-1; abundance: NA; v_gene: TRBV20-1
CDR3aa: CASSMTETRTIDEQYF; CDR3nt: TGCGCCAGCAGCATGACAGAAACTCGAACGATCGACGAGCAGTACTTC; d_gene: NA; j_gene: TRBJ2-7; abundance: many; v_gene: TRBV5-1
CDR3aa: CASSFLASGNPEPRTDTQYF; CDR3nt: TGTGCCAGCAGTTTCTTGGCTAGCGGGAACCCGGAGCCCCGCACAGATACGCAGTATTTT; d_gene: TRBD2; j_gene: TRBJ2-3; abundance: few; v_gene: TRBV27
CDR3aa: CSASGDRDGYQPQHF; CDR3nt: TGCAGTGCTAGTGGCGATAGGGACGGATATCAGCCCCAGCATTTT; d_gene: NA; j_gene: TRBJ1-5; abundance: many; v_gene: TRBV20-1
CDR3aa: CASSRGTSREETQYF; CDR3nt: TGTGCCAGCAGCCGAGGGACTAGCAGAGAAGAGACCCAGTACTTC; d_gene: TRBD2; j_gene: TRBJ2-5; abundance: many; v_gene: TRBV7-7
CDR3aa: CATSGTSASSYEQYF; CDR3nt: TGCGCCACCAGCGGGACTAGCGCTTCCTCCTACGAGCAGTACTTC; d_gene: TRBD2; j_gene: TRBJ2-7; abundance: few; v_gene: TRBV10-1
CDR3aa: CSARDVRAPYEQYF; CDR3nt: TGCAGTGCTAGAGATGTGCGGGCTCCTTACGAGCAGTACTTC; d_gene: NA; j_gene: TRBJ2-7; abundance: many; v_gene: TRBV20-1
CDR3aa: CASSPGLAGGQYF; CDR3nt: TGTGCCAGCAGCCCCGGCCTCGCCGGAGGGCAGTACTTC; d_gene: NA; j_gene: TRBJ2-7; abundance: many; v_gene: TRBV28
CDR3aa: CASSLYDSYEQYF; CDR3nt: TGTGCCAGCAGTTTATACGACTCCTACGAGCAGTACTTC; d_gene: NA; j_gene: TRBJ2-7; abundance: few; v_gene: TRBV27
CDR3aa: CASSLALPGSSTDTQYF; CDR3nt: TGCGCCAGCAGCTTGGCCCTTCCGGGGTCGAGCACAGATACGCAGTATTTT; d_gene: NA; j_gene: TRBJ2-3; abundance: many; v_gene: TRBV5-1
CDR3aa: CSVDRANNEQFF; CDR3nt: TGCAGCGTTGACAGGGCAAACAATGAGCAGTTCTTC; d_gene: NA; j_gene: TRBJ2-1; abundance: many; v_gene: TRBV29-1
CDR3aa: CASSLREAGYNEQFF; CDR3nt: TGTGCCAGCAGCTTGAGGGAGGCGGGATACAATGAGCAGTTCTTC; d_gene: NA; j_gene: TRBJ2-1; abundance: many; v_gene: TRBV5-6
CDR3aa: CSARVLTGDSYEQYF; CDR3nt: TGCAGTGCTAGAGTTTTGACAGGGGACTCCTACGAGCAGTACTTC; d_gene: TRBD1; j_gene: TRBJ2-7; abundance: many; v_gene: TRBV20-1
CDR3aa: CASSRPRGQQNTEAFF; CDR3nt: TGCGCCAGCAGCCGCCCGCGCGGGCAGCAGAACACTGAAGCTTTCTTT; d_gene: NA; j_gene: TRBJ1-1; abundance: NA; v_gene: TRBV5-1
CDR3aa: CASSLAGPWGETQYF; CDR3nt: TGCGCCAGCAGCTTGGCCGGTCCCTGGGGAGAGACCCAGTACTTC; d_gene: NA; j_gene: TRBJ2-5; abundance: few; v_gene: TRBV5-1
CDR3aa: CAISGSGPKGETQYF; CDR3nt: TGTGCCATCAGCGGTAGCGGACCTAAGGGGGAGACCCAGTACTTC; d_gene: NA; j_gene: TRBJ2-5; abundance: few; v_gene: TRBV10-3
CDR3aa: CASSPTPGLAGEGTQYF; CDR3nt: TGTGCCAGCAGCCCCACCCCGGGACTAGCGGGAGAGGGTACGCAGTATTTT; d_gene: TRBD2; j_gene: TRBJ2-3; abundance: NA; v_gene: TRBV14
CDR3aa: CASSTTITTGTSGGNEQFF; CDR3nt: TGTGCCAGCAGCACCACGATTACCACCGGGACTAGCGGGGGGAATGAGCAGTTCTTC; d_gene: TRBD2; j_gene: TRBJ2-1; abundance: many; v_gene: TRBV11-1
CDR3aa: CASSIDRGQPQHF; CDR3nt: TGTGCCAGCAGCATAGACAGGGGGCAGCCCCAGCATTTT; d_gene: TRBD1; j_gene: TRBJ1-5; abundance: few; v_gene: TRBV11-2
CDR3aa: CAISARGTDTQYF; CDR3nt: TGTGCCATCAGCGCCAGGGGCACAGATACGCAGTATTTT; d_gene: NA; j_gene: TRBJ2-3; abundance: NA; v_gene: TRBV10-3
CDR3aa: CASSLFSPDTQYF; CDR3nt: TGTGCCAGCAGCTTGTTTAGTCCAGATACGCAGTATTTT; d_gene: NA; j_gene: TRBJ2-3; abundance: many; v_gene: TRBV5-5
CDR3aa: CASSLTSGQEETQYF; CDR3nt: TGCGCCAGCAGCTTGACTAGCGGTCAAGAAGAGACCCAGTACTTC; d_gene: TRBD2; j_gene: TRBJ2-5; abundance: NA; v_gene: TRBV5-1
CDR3aa: CASSTDRGLGRIEETQYF; CDR3nt: TGCGCCAGCAGCACCGACAGGGGGCTCGGAAGGATCGAAGAGACCCAGTACTTC; d_gene: TRBD1; j_gene: TRBJ2-5; abundance: few; v_gene: TRBV5-1
CDR3aa: CASSLSGVVHEQYF; CDR3nt: TGTGCCAGCAGCTTGTCAGGGGTGGTCCACGAGCAGTACTTC; d_gene: NA; j_gene: TRBJ2-7; abundance: few; v_gene: TRBV5-6
CDR3aa: CASSPDLPGELFF; CDR3nt: TGTGCCAGCAGTCCGGACTTACCCGGGGAGCTGTTTTTT; d_gene: NA; j_gene: TRBJ2-2; abundance: NA; v_gene: TRBV12-3/TRBV12-4
CDR3aa: CSARTELYEQYF; CDR3nt: TGCAGTGCTAGGACAGAACTTTACGAGCAGTACTTC; d_gene: NA; j_gene: TRBJ2-7; abundance: many; v_gene: TRBV20-1
CDR3aa: CASGPVSYTDTQYF; CDR3nt: TGTGCCAGTGGCCCCGTCTCTTACACAGATACGCAGTATTTT; d_gene: NA; j_gene: TRBJ2-3; abundance: NA; v_gene: TRBV19
CDR3aa: CASSLGGDSNQPQHF; CDR3nt: TGTGCCAGCAGTTTAGGTGGGGATAGCAATCAGCCCCAGCATTTT; d_gene: NA; j_gene: TRBJ1-5; abundance: many; v_gene: TRBV12-3/TRBV12-4
CDR3aa: CAISGSPNEQFF; CDR3nt: TGTGCCATCAGTGGGAGCCCCAATGAGCAGTTCTTC; d_gene: NA; j_gene: TRBJ2-1; abundance: many; v_gene: TRBV10-3
CDR3aa: CASSPSPSGGAEAFF; CDR3nt: TGTGCCAGCAGTCCAAGCCCTTCAGGGGGCGCTGAAGCTTTCTTT; d_gene: TRBD1; j_gene: TRBJ1-1; abundance: few; v_gene: TRBV28
CDR3aa: CAWSPLGYNEQFF; CDR3nt: TGTGCCTGGAGTCCCCTCGGGTACAATGAGCAGTTCTTC; d_gene: NA; j_gene: TRBJ2-1; abundance: NA; v_gene: TRBV30
CDR3aa: CAIKFGLGAHNEQFF; CDR3nt: TGTGCCATCAAGTTTGGACTAGGAGCACACAATGAGCAGTTCTTC; d_gene: TRBD2; j_gene: TRBJ2-1; abundance: NA; v_gene: TRBV10-3
CDR3aa: CSVPGFGTEAFF; CDR3nt: TGCAGTGTTCCAGGGTTTGGCACTGAAGCTTTCTTT; d_gene: NA; j_gene: TRBJ1-1; abundance: many; v_gene: TRBV20-1
CDR3aa: CASRGTVANSPLHF; CDR3nt: TGCGCCAGCAGGGGGACGGTTGCTAATTCACCCCTCCACTTT; d_gene: NA; j_gene: TRBJ1-6; abundance: NA; v_gene: TRBV10-1
CDR3aa: CASRQQGEGIQYF; CDR3nt: TGTGCCAGCAGACAACAGGGGGAGGGCATTCAGTACTTC; d_gene: NA; j_gene: TRBJ2-4; abundance: many; v_gene: TRBV7-2
CDR3aa: CASSQVVGNRYEQYF; CDR3nt: TGTGCCAGCAGCCAAGTCGTGGGGAACCGCTACGAGCAGTACTTC; d_gene: NA; j_gene: TRBJ2-7; abundance: few; v_gene: TRBV3-1
CDR3aa: CAINPGQGTYEQYF; CDR3nt: TGTGCCATCAACCCAGGACAGGGAACCTACGAGCAGTACTTC; d_gene: TRBD1; j_gene: TRBJ2-7; abundance: many; v_gene: TRBV10-3
CDR3aa: CASSLGDMEPGQGFYEQYF; CDR3nt: TGCGCCAGCAGCTTGGGCGACATGGAGCCGGGACAGGGCTTTTACGAGCAGTACTTC; d_gene: TRBD1; j_gene: TRBJ2-7; abundance: NA; v_gene: TRBV5-1
CDR3aa: CASSLRLAATYNEQFF; CDR3nt: TGTGCCAGCAGCTTGAGACTAGCGGCTACCTACAATGAGCAGTTCTTC; d_gene: TRBD2; j_gene: TRBJ2-1; abundance: NA; v_gene: TRBV11-2
CDR3aa: CASSRTGQLYGYTF; CDR3nt: TGTGCCAGCAGCCGGACCGGACAGCTCTATGGCTACACCTTC; d_gene: NA; j_gene: TRBJ1-2; abundance: NA; v_gene: TRBV6-1
CDR3aa: CANEGVSGPREKLFF; CDR3nt: TGCGCCAACGAAGGGGTTTCGGGCCCACGCGAAAAACTGTTTTTT; d_gene: NA; j_gene: TRBJ1-4; abundance: few; v_gene: TRBV5-1
CDR3aa: CASSLRQGDTQYF; CDR3nt: TGTGCCAGCAGTTTGAGACAGGGAGATACGCAGTATTTT; d_gene: TRBD1; j_gene: TRBJ2-3; abundance: few; v_gene: TRBV12-3/TRBV12-4
CDR3aa: CSAPDTEAFF; CDR3nt: TGCAGCGCGCCCGACACTGAAGCTTTCTTT; d_gene: NA; j_gene: TRBJ1-1; abundance: many; v_gene: TRBV29-1
CDR3aa: CASRDILSGSFYEQYF; CDR3nt: TGTGCCAGCAGGGACATCCTCAGCGGGAGTTTCTACGAGCAGTACTTC; d_gene: TRBD2; j_gene: TRBJ2-7; abundance: many; v_gene: TRBV7-8
CDR3aa: CSARKTPDSGANVLTF; CDR3nt: TGCAGTGCTAGGAAGACGCCTGACTCTGGGGCCAACGTCCTGACTTTC; d_gene: NA; j_gene: TRBJ2-6; abundance: NA; v_gene: TRBV20-1
CDR3aa: CASSVMGVYTF; CDR3nt: TGTGCCAGCAGTGTAATGGGGGTGTACACCTTC; d_gene: NA; j_gene: TRBJ1-2; abundance: few; v_gene: TRBV7-8